This TCR beta chain was documented in a study of chemoradiotherapy in HPV16-positive cancers. Study results and caveats: During treatment, candidate HPV-specific clones and E7-related motifs expanded in tumor.

Trimming took off 0 bases at V and 7 bases at J, with 15 bases between the two ends. CDR1 and CDR2 from the germline V gene are SGHDN and FVKESK. The CDR3 loop spans 15 amino acids. Some clones are missing from TCRdb's copy, which holds only in-frame ones; the method was immunoSEQ multiplex PCR. Of approximately 15,000 clones detected, 65% to 85% appear once; the ten largest clones hold roughly 9.6%. The table lists this clone with a few counts. The antigen remains unidentified. The chain uses TRBV14 and TRBJ1-2; D may be TRBD1 (6 bases). The sequence came from a human donor with HPV-associated anogenital cancer. Sample collection was performed from a patient who underwent chemoradiotherapy. The CDR3 region is CASSQDLRGPGGYTF. The CDR3 DNA follows: TGTGCCAGCAGCCAAGATCTCCGGGGGCCGGGTGGCTACACCTTC.